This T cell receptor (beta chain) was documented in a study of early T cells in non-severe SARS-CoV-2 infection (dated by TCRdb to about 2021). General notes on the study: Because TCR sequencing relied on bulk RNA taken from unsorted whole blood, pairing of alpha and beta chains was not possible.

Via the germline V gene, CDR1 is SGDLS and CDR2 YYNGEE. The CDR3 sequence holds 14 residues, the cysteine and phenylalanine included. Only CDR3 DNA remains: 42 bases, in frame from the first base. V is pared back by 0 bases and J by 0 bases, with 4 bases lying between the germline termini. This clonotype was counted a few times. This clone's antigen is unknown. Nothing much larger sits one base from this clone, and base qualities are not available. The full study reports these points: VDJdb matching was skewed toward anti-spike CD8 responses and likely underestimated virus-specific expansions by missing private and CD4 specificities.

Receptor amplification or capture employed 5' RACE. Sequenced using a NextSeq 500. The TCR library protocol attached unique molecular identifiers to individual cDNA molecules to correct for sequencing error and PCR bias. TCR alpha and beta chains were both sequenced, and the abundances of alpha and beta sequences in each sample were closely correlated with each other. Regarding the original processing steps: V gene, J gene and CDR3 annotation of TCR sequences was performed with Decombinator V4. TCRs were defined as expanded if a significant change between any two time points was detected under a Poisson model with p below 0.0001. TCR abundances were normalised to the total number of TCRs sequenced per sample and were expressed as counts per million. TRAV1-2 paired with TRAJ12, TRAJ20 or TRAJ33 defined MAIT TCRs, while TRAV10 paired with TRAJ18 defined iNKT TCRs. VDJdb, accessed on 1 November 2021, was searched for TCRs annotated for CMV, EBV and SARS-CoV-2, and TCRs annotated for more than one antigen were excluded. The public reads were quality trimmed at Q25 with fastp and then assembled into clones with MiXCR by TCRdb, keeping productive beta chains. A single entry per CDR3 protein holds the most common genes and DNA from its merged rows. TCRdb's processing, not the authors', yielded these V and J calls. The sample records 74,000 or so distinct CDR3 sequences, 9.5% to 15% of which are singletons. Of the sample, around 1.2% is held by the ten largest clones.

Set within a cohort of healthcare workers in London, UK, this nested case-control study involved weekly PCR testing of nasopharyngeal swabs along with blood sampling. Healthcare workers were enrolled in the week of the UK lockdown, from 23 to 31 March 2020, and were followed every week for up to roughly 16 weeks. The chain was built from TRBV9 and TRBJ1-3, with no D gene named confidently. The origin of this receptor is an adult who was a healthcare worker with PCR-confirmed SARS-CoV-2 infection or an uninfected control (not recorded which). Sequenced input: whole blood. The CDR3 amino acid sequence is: CASSVVDSGNTIYF. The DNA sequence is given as TGTGCCAGCAGCGTAGTCGACTCTGGAAACACCATATATTTT.